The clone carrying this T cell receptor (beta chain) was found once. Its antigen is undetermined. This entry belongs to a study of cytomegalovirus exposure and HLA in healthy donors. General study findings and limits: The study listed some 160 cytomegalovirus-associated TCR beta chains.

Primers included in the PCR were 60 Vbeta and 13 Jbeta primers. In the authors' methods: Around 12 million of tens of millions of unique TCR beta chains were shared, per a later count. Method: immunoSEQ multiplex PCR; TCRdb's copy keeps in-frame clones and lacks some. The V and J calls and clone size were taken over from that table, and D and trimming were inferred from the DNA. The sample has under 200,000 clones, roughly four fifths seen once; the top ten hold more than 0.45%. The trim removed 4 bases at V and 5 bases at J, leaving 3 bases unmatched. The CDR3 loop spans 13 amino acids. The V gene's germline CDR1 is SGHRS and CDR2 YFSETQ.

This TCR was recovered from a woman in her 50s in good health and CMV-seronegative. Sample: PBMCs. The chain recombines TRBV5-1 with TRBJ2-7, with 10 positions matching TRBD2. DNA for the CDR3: TGCGCCAGCAGCCTAGCGGGAGTCGACGAGCAGTACTTC. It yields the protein CASSLAGVDEQYF.